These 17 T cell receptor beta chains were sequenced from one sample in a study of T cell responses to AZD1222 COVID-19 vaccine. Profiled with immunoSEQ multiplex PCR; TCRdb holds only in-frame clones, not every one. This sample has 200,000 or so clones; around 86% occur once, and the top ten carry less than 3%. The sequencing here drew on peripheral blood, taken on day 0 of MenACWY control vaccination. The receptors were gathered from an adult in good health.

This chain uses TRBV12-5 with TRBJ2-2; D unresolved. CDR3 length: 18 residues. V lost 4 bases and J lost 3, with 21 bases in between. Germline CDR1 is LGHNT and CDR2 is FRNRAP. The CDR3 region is CASGSFDSDVTYTGELFF. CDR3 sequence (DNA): TGTGCTAGTGGTTCATTTGATTCGGATGTAACCTACACCGGGGAGCTGTTTTTT.

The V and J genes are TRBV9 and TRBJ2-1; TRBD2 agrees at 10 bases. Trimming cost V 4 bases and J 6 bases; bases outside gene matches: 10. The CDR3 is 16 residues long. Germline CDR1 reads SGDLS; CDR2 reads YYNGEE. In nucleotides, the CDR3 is TGTGCCAGCAGCACATCCAGAGCGGGAGGGTCCAATGAGCAGTTCTTC. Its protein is CASSTSRAGGSNEQFF.

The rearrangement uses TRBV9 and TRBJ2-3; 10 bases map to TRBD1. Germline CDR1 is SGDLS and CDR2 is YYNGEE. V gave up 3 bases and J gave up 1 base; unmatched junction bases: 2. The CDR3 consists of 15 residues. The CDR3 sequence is CASSGGTGGTDTQYF. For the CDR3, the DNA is TGTGCCAGCAGCGGGGGGACAGGGGGCACAGATACGCAGTATTTT.

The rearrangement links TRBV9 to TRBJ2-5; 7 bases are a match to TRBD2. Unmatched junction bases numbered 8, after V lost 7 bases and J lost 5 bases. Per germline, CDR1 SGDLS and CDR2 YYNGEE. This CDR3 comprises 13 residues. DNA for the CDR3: TGTGCCAGCGGGGGGGAGATTTTTGAGACCCAGTACTTC. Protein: CASGGEIFETQYF.

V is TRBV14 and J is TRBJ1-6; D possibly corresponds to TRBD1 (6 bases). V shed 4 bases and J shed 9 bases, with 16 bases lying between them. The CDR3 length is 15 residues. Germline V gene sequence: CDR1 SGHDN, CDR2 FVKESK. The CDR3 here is CASSLVGRGGSPLHF. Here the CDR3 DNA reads TGTGCCAGCAGCCTCGTGGGCAGGGGAGGTTCACCCCTCCACTTT.

Here the CDR3 DNA reads TGTGCCAGCAGTTACTCAGGGGGTACAGCGAACTATGGCTACACCTTC. Its translation is CASSYSGGTANYGYTF. The chain carries TRBV6-5 and TRBJ1-2, with a weak D call TRBD1 (6 bases). The CDR3 has 16 amino acids. The germline V and J ends were trimmed by 0 bases and 2 bases, with 13 bases remaining between them. Germline V gene data show CDR1 as MNHEY and CDR2 as SVGAGI.

As DNA, the CDR3 is TGTGCCAGCAGTTGGGACAGCAACTATGGCTACACCTTC. This sequence encodes CASSWDSNYGYTF. The chain employs TRBV2 and TRBJ1-2; 7 bases align to TRBD1. The trim removed 5 bases at V and 2 bases at J, leaving 2 bases unmatched. Germline-derived CDR1 and CDR2 are SNHLY and FYNNEI. The CDR3 length is 13 residues.

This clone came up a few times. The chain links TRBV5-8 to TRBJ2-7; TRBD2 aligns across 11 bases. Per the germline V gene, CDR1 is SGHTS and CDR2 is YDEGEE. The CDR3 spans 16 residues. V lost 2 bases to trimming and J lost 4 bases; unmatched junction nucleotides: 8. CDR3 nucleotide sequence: TGTGCCAGCAGCTTAGGGACTAGCGGCTTCTATTACGAGCAGTACTTC. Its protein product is CASSLGTSGFYYEQYF. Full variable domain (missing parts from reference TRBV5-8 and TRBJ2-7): EAGVTQSPTHLIKTRGQQATLRCSPISGHTSVYWYQQALGLGLQFLLWYDEGEERNRGNFPPRFSGRQFPNYSSELNVNALELEDSALYLCASSLGTSGFYYEQYFGPGTRLTVT.

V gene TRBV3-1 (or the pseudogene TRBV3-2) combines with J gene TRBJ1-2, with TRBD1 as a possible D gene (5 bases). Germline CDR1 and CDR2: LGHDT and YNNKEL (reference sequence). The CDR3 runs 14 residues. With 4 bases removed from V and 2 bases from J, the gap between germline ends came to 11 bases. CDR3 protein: CASSPAGGNYGYTF. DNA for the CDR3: TGTGCCAGCAGCCCAGCGGGGGGGAACTATGGCTACACCTTC.

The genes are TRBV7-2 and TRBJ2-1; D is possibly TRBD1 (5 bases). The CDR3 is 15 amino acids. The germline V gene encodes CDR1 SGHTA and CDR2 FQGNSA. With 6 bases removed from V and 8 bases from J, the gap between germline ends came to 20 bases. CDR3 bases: TGTGCCAGCAGAGTTCGAGACAGTCCCATGGATGAGCAGTTCTTC. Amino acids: CASRVRDSPMDEQFF.

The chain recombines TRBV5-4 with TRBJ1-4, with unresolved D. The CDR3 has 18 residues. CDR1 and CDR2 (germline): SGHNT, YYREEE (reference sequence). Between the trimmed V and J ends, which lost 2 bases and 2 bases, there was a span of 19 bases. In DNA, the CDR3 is TGTGCCAGCAGCTTAAGTTTTGGACCCGTGGGGACTAATGAAAAACTGTTTTTT. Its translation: CASSLSFGPVGTNEKLFF.

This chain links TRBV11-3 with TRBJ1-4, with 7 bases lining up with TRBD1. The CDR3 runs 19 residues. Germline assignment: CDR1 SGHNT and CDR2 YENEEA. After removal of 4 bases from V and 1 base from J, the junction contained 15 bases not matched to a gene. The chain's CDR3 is CASSSGVGGEVGTNEKLFF. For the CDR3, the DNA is TGTGCCAGCAGCTCGGGTGTAGGGGGCGAAGTGGGAACTAATGAAAAACTGTTTTTT.

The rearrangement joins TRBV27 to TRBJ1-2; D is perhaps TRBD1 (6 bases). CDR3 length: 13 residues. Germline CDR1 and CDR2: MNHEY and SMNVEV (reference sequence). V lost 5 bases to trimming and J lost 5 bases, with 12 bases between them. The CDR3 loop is CASSPDRKYGYTF. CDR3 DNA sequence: TGTGCCAGCAGTCCCGACAGGAAATATGGCTACACCTTC.

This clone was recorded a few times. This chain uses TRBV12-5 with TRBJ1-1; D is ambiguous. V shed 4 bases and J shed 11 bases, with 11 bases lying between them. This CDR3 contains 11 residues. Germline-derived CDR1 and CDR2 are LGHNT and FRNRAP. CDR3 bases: TGTGCTAGTGGTTCCGACCGGTCGGCTTTCTTT. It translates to CASGSDRSAFF.

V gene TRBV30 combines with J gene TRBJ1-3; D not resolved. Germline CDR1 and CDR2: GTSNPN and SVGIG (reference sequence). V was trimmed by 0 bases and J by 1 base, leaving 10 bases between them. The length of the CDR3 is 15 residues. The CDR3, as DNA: TGTGCCTGGAGTGTACTAACCGGGTCTGGAAACACCATATATTTT. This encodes CAWSVLTGSGNTIYF.

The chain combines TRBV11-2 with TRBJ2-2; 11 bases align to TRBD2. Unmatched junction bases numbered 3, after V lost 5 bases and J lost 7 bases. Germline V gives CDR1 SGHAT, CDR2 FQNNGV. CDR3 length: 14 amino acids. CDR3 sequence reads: CASSRTSGRGELFF. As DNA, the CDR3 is TGTGCCAGCAGCCGGACTAGCGGGCGCGGGGAGCTGTTTTTT.

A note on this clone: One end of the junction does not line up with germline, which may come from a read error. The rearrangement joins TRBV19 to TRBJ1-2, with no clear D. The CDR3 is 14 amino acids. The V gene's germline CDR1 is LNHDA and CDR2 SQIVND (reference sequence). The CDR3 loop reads CASSIRVSGDGYTF. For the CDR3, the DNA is TGTGCCAGTAGTATCCGGGTGAGTGGAGATGGCTATACCTTC.